This T cell receptor beta chain was observed in a study of T cell responses to AZD1222 COVID-19 vaccine. CDR3 size: 14 residues. The trim removed 5 bases at V and 4 bases at J, leaving 7 bases unmatched. Germline values: CDR1 MNHEY, CDR2 SVGAGI. Generated by immunoSEQ multiplex PCR, the TCRdb table keeps only in-frame clones and is missing some. The data hold approximately 100,000 clones, with roughly 90% observed a single time. For this clone: Its cognate antigen is unknown.

Whole-study results and caveats: The CD4 TCRs associated with vaccination extended across spike and predominated at 160-218 and 743-854. Donors were largely white British and mainly female; clonal diversity was possibly underestimated. Increased Spike-specific TCR breadth and depth were observed after two AZD1222 doses. Among spike-specific TCRs, nearly half reportedly target unmutated variant regions.

V gene TRBV6-5 combines with J gene TRBJ2-5, with 7 bases identical to TRBD1. Sequenced material: peripheral blood, taken on day 0 of AZD1222 vaccination. The source is an adult in good health. The CDR3 nucleotides read TGTGCCAGCAGTAAAAACAGGGGAGCAGAGACCCAGTACTTC. Residues: CASSKNRGAETQYF.